This TCR beta chain is from a study of blood T cell repertoires in COVID-19. At the level of the study: COVID-19 samples collected from the United States, Italy and Spain covered acute and convalescent phases. The cDNA or gDNA used as material had been derived from T cells, B-cell-depleted T cells, or PBMCs.

Per the original data handling: Reference gene primer amplification gave estimated nucleated cell counts. Measured with immunoSEQ multiplex PCR; TCRdb has only the in-frame clones, and not every one. V and J calls and clone size are as listed in that table; D and trimming were resolved from the DNA. The table shows a few hundred thousand clones, with about 81% occurring only once. This clone was detected only once. CDR1 is SGDLS and CDR2 is YYNGEE in the germline V gene. V was pared by 4 bases and J by 7 bases, with 2 bases of the junction left unmatched. The CDR3 runs to 13 residues. The chain employs TRBV9 and TRBJ1-4; 9 nucleotides match TRBD1. The sample taken for sequencing was PBMCs or T cells enriched from blood (not recorded which). The TCR sequence derives from a man aged 30-40 years with acute COVID-19. CDR3 region: CASSKTGGEKLFF. The CDR3 nucleotides read TGTGCCAGCAGCAAGACAGGGGGTGAAAAACTGTTTTTT.